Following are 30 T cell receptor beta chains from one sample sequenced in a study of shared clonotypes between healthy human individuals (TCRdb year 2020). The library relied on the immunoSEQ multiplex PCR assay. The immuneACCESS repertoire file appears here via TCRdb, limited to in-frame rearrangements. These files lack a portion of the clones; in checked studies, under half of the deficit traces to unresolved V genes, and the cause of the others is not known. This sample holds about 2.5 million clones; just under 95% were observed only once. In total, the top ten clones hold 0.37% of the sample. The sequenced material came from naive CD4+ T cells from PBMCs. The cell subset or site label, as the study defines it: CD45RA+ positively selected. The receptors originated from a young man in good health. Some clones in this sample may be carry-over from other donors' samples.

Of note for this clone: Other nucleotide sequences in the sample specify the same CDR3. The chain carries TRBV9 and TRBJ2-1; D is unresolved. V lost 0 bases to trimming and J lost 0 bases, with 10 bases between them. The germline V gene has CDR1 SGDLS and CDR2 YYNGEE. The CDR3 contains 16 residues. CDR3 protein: CASSVGGASSYNEQFF. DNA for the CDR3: TGTGCCAGCAGCGTAGGCGGAGCCAGCTCCTACAATGAGCAGTTCTTC. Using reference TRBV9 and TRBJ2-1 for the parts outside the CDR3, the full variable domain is DSGVTQTPKHLITATGQRVTLRCSPRSGDLSVYWYQQSLDQGLQFLIQYYNGEERAKGNILERFSAQQFPDLHSELNLSSLELGDSALYFCASSVGGASSYNEQFFGPGTRLTVL.

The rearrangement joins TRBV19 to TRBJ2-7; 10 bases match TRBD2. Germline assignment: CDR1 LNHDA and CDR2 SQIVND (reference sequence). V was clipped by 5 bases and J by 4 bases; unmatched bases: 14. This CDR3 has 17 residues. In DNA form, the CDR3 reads TGTGCCAGTAGTTCCTCTTCGGCTAGCGGGAGAGGGTACGAGCAGTACTTC. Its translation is CASSSSSASGRGYEQYF. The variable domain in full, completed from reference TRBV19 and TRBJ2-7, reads DGGITQSPKYLFRKEGQNVTLSCEQNLNHDAMYWYRQDPGQGLRLIYYSQIVNDFQKGDIAEGYSVSREKKESFPLTVTSAQKNPTAFYLCASSSSSASGRGYEQYFGPGTRLTVT.

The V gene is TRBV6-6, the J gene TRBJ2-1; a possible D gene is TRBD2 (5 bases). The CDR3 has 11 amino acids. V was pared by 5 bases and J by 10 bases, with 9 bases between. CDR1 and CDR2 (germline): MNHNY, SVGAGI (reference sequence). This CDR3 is CASSPREEQFF. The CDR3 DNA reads TGTGCCAGCAGTCCCCGGGAAGAGCAGTTCTTC.

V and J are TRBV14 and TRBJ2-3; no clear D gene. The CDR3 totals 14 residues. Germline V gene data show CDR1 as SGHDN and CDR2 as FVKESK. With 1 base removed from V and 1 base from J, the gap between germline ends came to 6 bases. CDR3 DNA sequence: TGTGCCAGCAGCCAAGTGATCGGCACAGATACGCAGTATTTT. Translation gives CASSQVIGTDTQYF.

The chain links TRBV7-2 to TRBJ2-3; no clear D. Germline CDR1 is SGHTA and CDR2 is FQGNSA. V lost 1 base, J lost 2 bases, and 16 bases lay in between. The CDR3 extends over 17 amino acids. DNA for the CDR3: TGTGCCAGCAGCTTAGTAATGTCATCAGTCCCCACAGATACGCAGTATTTT. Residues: CASSLVMSSVPTDTQYF.

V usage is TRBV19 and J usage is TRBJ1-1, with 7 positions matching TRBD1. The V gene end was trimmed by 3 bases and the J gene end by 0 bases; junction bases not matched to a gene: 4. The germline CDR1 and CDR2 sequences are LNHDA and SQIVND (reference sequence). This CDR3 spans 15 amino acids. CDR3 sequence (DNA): TGTGCCAGTAGTATCCCGGGACAGATGAACACTGAAGCTTTCTTT. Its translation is CASSIPGQMNTEAFF.

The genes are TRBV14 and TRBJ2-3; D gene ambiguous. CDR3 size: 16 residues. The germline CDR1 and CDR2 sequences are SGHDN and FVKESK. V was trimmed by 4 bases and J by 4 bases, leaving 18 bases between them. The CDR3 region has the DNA TGTGCCAGCAGCCGGGTCCTCCCAACACGAGCAGATACGCAGTATTTT. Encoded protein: CASSRVLPTRADTQYF.

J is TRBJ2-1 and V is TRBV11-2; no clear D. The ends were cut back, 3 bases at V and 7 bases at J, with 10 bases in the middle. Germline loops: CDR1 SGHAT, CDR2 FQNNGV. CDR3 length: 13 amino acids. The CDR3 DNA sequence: TGTGCCAGCAGCTTGGCCAGATGGAATGAGCAGTTCTTC. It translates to CASSLARWNEQFF.

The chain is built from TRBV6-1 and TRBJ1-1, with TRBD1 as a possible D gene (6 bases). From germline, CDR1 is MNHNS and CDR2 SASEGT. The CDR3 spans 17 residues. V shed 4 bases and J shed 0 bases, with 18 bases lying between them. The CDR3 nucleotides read TGTGCCAGCAGTGCGTTCCAAGAGGGACATATGAACACTGAAGCTTTCTTT. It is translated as CASSAFQEGHMNTEAFF.

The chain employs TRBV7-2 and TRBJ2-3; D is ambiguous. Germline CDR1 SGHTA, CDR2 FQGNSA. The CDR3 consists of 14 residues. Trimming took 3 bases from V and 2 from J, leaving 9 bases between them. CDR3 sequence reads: CASSLLRNTDTQYF. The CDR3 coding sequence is TGTGCCAGCAGCTTGTTGCGGAACACAGATACGCAGTATTTT.

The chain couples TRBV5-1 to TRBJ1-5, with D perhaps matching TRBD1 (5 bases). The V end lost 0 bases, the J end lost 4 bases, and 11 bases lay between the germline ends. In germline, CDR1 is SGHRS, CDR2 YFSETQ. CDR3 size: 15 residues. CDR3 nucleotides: TGCGCCAGCAGCTTGGAGGGCAGGACAAATCAGCCCCAGCATTTT. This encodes CASSLEGRTNQPQHF.

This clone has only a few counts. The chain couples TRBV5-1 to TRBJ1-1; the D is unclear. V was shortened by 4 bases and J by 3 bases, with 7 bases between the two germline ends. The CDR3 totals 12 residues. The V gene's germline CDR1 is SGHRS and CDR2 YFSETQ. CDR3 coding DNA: TGCGCCAGCAGCGGGAAAGACACTGAAGCTTTCTTT. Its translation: CASSGKDTEAFF.

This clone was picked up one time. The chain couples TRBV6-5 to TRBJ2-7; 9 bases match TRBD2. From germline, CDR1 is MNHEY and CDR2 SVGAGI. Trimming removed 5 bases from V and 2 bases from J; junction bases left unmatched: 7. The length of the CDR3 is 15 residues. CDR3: CASSGQAGGTYEQYF. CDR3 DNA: TGTGCCAGCAGTGGTCAGGCGGGAGGGACCTACGAGCAGTACTTC.

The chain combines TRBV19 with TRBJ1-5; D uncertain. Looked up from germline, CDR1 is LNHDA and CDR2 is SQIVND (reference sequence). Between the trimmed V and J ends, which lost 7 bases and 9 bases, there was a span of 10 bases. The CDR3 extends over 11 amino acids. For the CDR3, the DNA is TGTGCCAGTATGGACGTCTGGCCCCAGCATTTT. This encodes CASMDVWPQHF.

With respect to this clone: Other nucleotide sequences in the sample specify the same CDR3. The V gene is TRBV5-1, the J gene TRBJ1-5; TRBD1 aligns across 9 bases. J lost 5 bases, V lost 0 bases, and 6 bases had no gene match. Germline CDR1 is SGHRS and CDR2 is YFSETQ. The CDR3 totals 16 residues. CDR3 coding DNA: TGCGCCAGCAGCTTGGCCCCGGGACAGGGTTATCAGCCCCAGCATTTT. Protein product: CASSLAPGQGYQPQHF.

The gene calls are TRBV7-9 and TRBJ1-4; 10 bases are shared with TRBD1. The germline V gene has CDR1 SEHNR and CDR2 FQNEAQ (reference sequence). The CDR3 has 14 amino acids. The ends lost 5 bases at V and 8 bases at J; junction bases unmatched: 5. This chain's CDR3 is CASSGGTGDEKLFF. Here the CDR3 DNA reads TGTGCCAGCAGCGGGGGGACAGGGGACGAAAAACTGTTTTTT. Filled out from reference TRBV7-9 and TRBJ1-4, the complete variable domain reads DTGVSQNPRHKITKRGQNVTFRCDPISEHNRLYWYRQTLGQGPEFLTYFQNEAQLEKSRLLSDRFSAERPKGSFSTLEIQRTEQGDSAMYLCASSGGTGDEKLFFGSGTQLSVL.

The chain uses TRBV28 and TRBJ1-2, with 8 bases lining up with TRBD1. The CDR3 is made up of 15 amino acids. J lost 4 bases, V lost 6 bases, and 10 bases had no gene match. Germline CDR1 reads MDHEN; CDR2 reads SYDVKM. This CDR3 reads CASRVPGQEPYGYTF. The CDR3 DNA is TGTGCCAGCAGGGTACCGGGACAGGAACCCTATGGCTACACCTTC.

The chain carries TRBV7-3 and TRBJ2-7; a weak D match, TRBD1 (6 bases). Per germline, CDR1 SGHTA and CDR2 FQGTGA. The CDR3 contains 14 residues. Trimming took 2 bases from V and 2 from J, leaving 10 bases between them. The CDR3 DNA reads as TGTGCCAGCAGCTTACTACAGGGAGCCTACGAGCAGTACTTC. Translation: CASSLLQGAYEQYF.

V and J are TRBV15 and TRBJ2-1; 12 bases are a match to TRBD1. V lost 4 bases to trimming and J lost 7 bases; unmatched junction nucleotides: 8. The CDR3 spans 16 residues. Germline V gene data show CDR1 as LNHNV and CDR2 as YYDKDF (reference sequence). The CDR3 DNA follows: TGTGCCACCAGCAAAGTTGGGACAGGGGGCTTAAATGAGCAGTTCTTC. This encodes CATSKVGTGGLNEQFF.

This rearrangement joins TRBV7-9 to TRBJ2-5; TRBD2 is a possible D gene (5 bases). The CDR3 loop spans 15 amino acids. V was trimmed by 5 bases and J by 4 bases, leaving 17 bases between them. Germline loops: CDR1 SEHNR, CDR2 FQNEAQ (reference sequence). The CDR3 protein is CASSPGRFAGETQYF. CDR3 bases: TGTGCCAGCAGCCCCGGACGCTTCGCGGGAGAGACCCAGTACTTC.

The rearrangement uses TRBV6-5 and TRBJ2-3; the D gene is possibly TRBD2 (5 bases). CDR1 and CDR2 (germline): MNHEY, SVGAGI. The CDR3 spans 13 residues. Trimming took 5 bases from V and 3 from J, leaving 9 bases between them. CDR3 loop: CASSPGLTDTQYF. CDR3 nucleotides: TGTGCCAGCAGTCCAGGACTTACAGATACGCAGTATTTT.

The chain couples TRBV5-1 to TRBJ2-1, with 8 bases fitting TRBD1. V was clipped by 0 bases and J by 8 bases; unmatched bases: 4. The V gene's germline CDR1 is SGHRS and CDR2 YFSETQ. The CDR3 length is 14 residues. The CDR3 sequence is CASSLGQGLDEQFF. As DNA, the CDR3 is TGCGCCAGCAGCTTGGGACAGGGGCTCGATGAGCAGTTCTTC.

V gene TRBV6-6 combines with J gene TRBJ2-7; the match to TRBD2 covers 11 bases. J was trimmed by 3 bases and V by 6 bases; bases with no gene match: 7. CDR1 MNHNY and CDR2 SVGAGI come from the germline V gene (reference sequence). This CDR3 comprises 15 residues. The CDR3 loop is CASRGSGLAVYEQYF. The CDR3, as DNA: TGTGCCAGCAGGGGATCGGGACTAGCGGTCTACGAGCAGTACTTC.

CDR3: CASGQGTGELFF. CDR3 nucleotide sequence: TGTGCCTCGGGTCAGGGTACCGGGGAGCTGTTTTTT. V and J are TRBV7-9 and TRBJ2-2, with D possibly TRBD1 on 5 matching bases. V was pared by 11 bases and J by 5 bases, with 12 bases between. Germline assignment: CDR1 SEHNR and CDR2 FQNEAQ (reference sequence). The CDR3 spans 12 residues.

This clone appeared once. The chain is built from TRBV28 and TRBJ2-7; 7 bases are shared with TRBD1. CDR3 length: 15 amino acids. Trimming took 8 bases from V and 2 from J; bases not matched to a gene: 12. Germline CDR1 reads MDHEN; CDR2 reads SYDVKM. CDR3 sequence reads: CASQKGAGATYEQYF. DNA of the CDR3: TGTGCCAGCCAAAAGGGGGCAGGGGCGACCTACGAGCAGTACTTC.

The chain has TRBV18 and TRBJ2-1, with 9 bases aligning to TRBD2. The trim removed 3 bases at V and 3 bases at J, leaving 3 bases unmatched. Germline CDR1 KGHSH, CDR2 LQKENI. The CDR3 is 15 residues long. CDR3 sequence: CASSPRTSDYNEQFF. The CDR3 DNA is TGTGCCAGCTCACCTAGGACTAGCGACTACAATGAGCAGTTCTTC.

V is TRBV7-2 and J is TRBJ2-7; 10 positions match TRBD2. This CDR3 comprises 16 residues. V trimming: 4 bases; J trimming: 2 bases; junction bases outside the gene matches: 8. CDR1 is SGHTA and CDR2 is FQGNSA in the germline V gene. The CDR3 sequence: CASSSMGTSVAYEQYF. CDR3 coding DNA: TGTGCCAGCAGCTCCATGGGGACTAGCGTTGCCTACGAGCAGTACTTC. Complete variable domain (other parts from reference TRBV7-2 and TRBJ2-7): GAGVSQSPSNKVTEKGKDVELRCDPISGHTALYWYRQSLGQGLEFLIYFQGNSAPDKSGLPSDRFSAERTGGSVSTLTIQRTQQEDSAVYLCASSSMGTSVAYEQYFGPGTRLTVT.

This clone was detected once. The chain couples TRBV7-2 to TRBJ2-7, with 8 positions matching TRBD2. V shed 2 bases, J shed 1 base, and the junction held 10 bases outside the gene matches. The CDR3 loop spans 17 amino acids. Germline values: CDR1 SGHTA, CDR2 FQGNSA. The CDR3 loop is CASSLSWAGGLSYEQYF. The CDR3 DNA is TGTGCCAGCAGCTTAAGTTGGGCGGGGGGACTATCCTACGAGCAGTACTTC.

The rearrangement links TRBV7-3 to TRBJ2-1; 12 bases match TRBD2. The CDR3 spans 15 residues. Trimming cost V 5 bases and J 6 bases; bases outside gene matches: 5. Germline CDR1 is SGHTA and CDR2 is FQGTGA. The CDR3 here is CASSRGLAGFNEQFF. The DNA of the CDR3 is TGTGCCAGCAGCCGAGGACTAGCGGGATTCAATGAGCAGTTCTTC.

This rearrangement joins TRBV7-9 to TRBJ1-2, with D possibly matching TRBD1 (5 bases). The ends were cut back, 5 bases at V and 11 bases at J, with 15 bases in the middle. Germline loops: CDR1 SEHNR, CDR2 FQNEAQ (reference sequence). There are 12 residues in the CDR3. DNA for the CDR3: TGTGCCAGCAGCCCCCAACAGGCCCGATACACCTTC. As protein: CASSPQQARYTF.